These 17 T cell receptor beta chains share one sample of origin, sequenced in a study of Ad26.COV2.S vaccination and SARS-CoV-2 variants. The protocol was immunoSEQ multiplex PCR, while the TCRdb copy is restricted to in-frame clones and leaves out a portion. The table includes some 410,000 clones, roughly 90% detected once. Specified treatment: around 19 received Ad26.COV2.S at low or high dose, single or two shots; about 5 received placebo; per-sample allocation not given. Specimens were obtained on day 63 following the first vaccine or placebo injection. The input for sequencing was peripheral blood, taken in a trial of Ad26.COV2.S vaccine versus placebo. The receptors originated from a person between 18 and 65 years old who received the Ad26.COV2.S COVID-19 vaccine or a placebo.

This clone appeared once. This chain joins TRBV7-9 and TRBJ1-1; no firm D call. This CDR3 comprises 15 residues. Germline V CDR1 and CDR2: SEHNR, FQNEAQ (reference sequence). Trimming took 1 base from V and 2 from J, leaving 11 bases between them. CDR3 in amino acids: CASSLEVGPNTEAFF. DNA for the CDR3: TGTGCCAGCAGCTTAGAAGTAGGGCCAAACACTGAAGCTTTCTTT. Full variable domain (remainder filled in from reference TRBV7-9 and TRBJ1-1): DTGVSQNPRHKITKRGQNVTFRCDPISEHNRLYWYRQTLGQGPEFLTYFQNEAQLEKSRLLSDRFSAERPKGSFSTLEIQRTEQGDSAMYLCASSLEVGPNTEAFFGQGTRLTVV.

Details on this clone: The same CDR3 also results from other DNA sequences found in this sample. The chain is built from TRBV5-1 and TRBJ2-3; TRBD2 aligns across 14 bases. With V trimmed by 4 bases and J by 1 base, 5 bases remained unmatched. Germline V gene sequence: CDR1 SGHRS, CDR2 YFSETQ. This CDR3 is 17 amino acids long. The CDR3 DNA sequence: TGCGCCAGCAGCCCACCGGGACTAGCGGGGGGCACAGATACGCAGTATTTT. Residues: CASSPPGLAGGTDTQYF.

CDR3 residues: CSVVTPLGQYF. The CDR3 DNA reads TGCAGCGTTGTGACCCCCCTCGGACAGTACTTC. V usage is TRBV29-1 and J usage is TRBJ2-5; D unresolved. Germline CDR1 reads SQVTM; CDR2 reads ANQGSEA. The CDR3 runs 11 residues. V dropped 4 bases and J dropped 11 bases, with 14 bases sitting between them. The variable domain in full, with the rest retrieved from reference TRBV29-1 and TRBJ2-5, is SAVISQKPSRDICQRGTSLTIQCQVDSQVTMMFWYRQQPGQSLTLIATANQGSEATYESGFVIDKFPISRPNLTFSTLTVSNMSPEDSSIYLCSVVTPLGQYFGPGTRLLVL.

The rearrangement joins TRBV2 to TRBJ2-2; D is unclear. Germline V lookup: CDR1 SNHLY, CDR2 FYNNEI. This CDR3 is 12 amino acids long. Trimming removed 8 bases from V and 6 bases from J, with 10 bases in between. CDR3 sequence: CASAPDSGELFF. Written as DNA, the CDR3 is TGTGCCAGCGCCCCTGACTCCGGGGAGCTGTTTTTT.

Here the CDR3 reads CSVWSEAYEQYF. CDR3 in DNA: TGCAGCGTTTGGTCCGAGGCCTACGAGCAGTACTTC. This chain joins TRBV29-1 and TRBJ2-7; D unresolved. Germline CDR1 is SQVTM and CDR2 is ANQGSEA. The CDR3 length is 12 residues. V gave up 5 bases and J gave up 2 bases, with 10 bases separating them.

This CDR3 reads CASSLGTGSEQYF. The CDR3 coding sequence is TGTGCCAGCAGCTTAGGGACAGGGAGCGAGCAGTACTTC. This chain uses TRBV7-9 with TRBJ2-7, with 8 bases that match TRBD1. CDR1 and CDR2 from the germline V gene are SEHNR and FQNEAQ (reference sequence). This CDR3 has 13 amino acids. J gave up 6 bases and V 1 base, and 2 bases lay outside the gene matches.

J is TRBJ2-2 and V is TRBV7-2; 8 positions agree with TRBD1. CDR1 is SGHTA, CDR2 FQGNSA, per germline. V shed 4 bases and J 4 bases; nucleotides not matched to a gene: 8. The CDR3 is 16 amino acids. CDR3 amino acids: CASSSDTGGITGELFF. The CDR3 region has the DNA TGTGCCAGCAGCTCTGACACAGGGGGGATCACCGGGGAGCTGTTTTTT.

The CDR3 DNA is TGTGCCAGCAGCTTCCGATACAACACTGAAGCTTTCTTT. As protein: CASSFRYNTEAFF. The chain recombines TRBV13 with TRBJ1-1; D is unclear. The CDR3 length is 13 residues. The V gene's germline CDR1 is PRHDT and CDR2 FYEKMQ (reference sequence). V lost 3 bases and J lost 2, with 7 bases in between.

This clone was counted between two and nine times. The chain carries TRBV24-1 and TRBJ2-3; TRBD1 agrees at 9 bases. CDR3 length equals 18 residues. CDR1 and CDR2 from the germline V gene are KGHDR and SFDVKD. V shed 5 bases and J 6 bases; nucleotides not matched to a gene: 17. This CDR3 is CATSAKLPGQGLIDTQYF. CDR3 sequence (DNA): TGTGCCACCAGTGCCAAATTACCGGGACAGGGTTTGATTGATACGCAGTATTTT.

The rearrangement joins TRBV7-2 to TRBJ1-4; no firm D call. V shed 1 base and J shed 3 bases, with 6 bases lying between them. The CDR3 length is 14 residues. Germline-derived CDR1 and CDR2 are SGHTA and FQGNSA. CDR3 coding DNA: TGTGCCAGCAGCTTAGTTGGTTCTAATGAAAAACTGTTTTTT. Encoded protein: CASSLVGSNEKLFF.

This clone was seen a single time. CDR3 DNA sequence: TGTGCCAGCAGCCCTCGAACTAGCGGATACAATGAGCAGTTCTTC. The encoded protein is CASSPRTSGYNEQFF. The chain recombines TRBV7-2 with TRBJ2-1; the match to TRBD2 covers 8 bases. CDR3 size: 15 residues. Trimming removed 5 bases from V and 4 bases from J; junction bases left unmatched: 7. Germline loops: CDR1 SGHTA, CDR2 FQGNSA.

V gene TRBV5-4 combines with J gene TRBJ2-1; D is possibly TRBD1 (5 bases). This CDR3 contains 14 residues. The V and J ends lost 0 bases and 4 bases respectively, with 8 bases between them. Germline CDR1 reads SGHNT; CDR2 reads YYREEE (reference sequence). This CDR3 is CASSLASGYNEQFF. The CDR3 DNA reads as TGTGCCAGCAGCTTGGCCTCAGGGTACAATGAGCAGTTCTTC. The complete variable domain, with remaining parts taken from reference TRBV5-4 and TRBJ2-1, reads ETGVTQSPTHLIKTRGQQVTLRCSSQSGHNTVSWYQQALGQGPQFIFQYYREEENGRGNFPPRFSGLQFPNYSSELNVNALELDDSALYLCASSLASGYNEQFFGPGTRLTVL.

The J gene is TRBJ1-2, the V gene TRBV19; TRBD1 aligns across 11 bases. The CDR3 runs 14 residues. V dropped 6 bases and J dropped 4; count of bases not matched to a gene: 4. Germline V CDR1 and CDR2: LNHDA, SQIVND (reference sequence). DNA of the CDR3: TGTGCCAGTAGCCCCGGGACAGGGGGCTATGGCTACACCTTC. Translating it yields CASSPGTGGYGYTF.

The rearrangement uses TRBV4-3 and TRBJ2-7; 9 nucleotides line up with TRBD1. This CDR3 comprises 18 residues. Trimming cost V 0 bases and J 4 bases; bases outside gene matches: 13. The germline CDR1 and CDR2 sequences are LGHNA and YSLEER. For the CDR3, the DNA is TGCGCCAGCAGCCAAGAACGCCCTGGGACAGGGTTTTCTTACGAGCAGTACTTC. Its translation: CASSQERPGTGFSYEQYF.

The chain carries TRBV11-2 and TRBJ2-3; D not certain. Germline CDR1 is SGHAT and CDR2 is FQNNGV. Trimming removed 0 bases at V and 0 bases at J, with 7 bases between. CDR3 size: 15 residues. The CDR3 loop reads CASSLDWRSTDTQYF. CDR3 sequence (DNA): TGTGCCAGCAGCTTAGATTGGCGGAGCACAGATACGCAGTATTTT.

The rearrangement uses TRBV5-8 and TRBJ2-7, with TRBD2 identical over 7 bases. V was pared by 9 bases and J by 8 bases, with 17 bases of the junction left unmatched. This CDR3 is 14 amino acids long. Germline V gene lookup returns CDR1 SGHTS and CDR2 YDEGEE. Written as DNA, the CDR3 is TGTGCCACCCGTAGGACTAGTGGGGGTTGGAAGCAGTACTTC. Translating it yields CATRRTSGGWKQYF.

The V gene is TRBV19, the J gene TRBJ2-7; 7 nucleotides align to TRBD1. Germline lookup yields CDR1 LNHDA and CDR2 SQIVND (reference sequence). This CDR3 region has 15 residues. After removal of 3 bases from V and 5 bases from J, the junction contained 10 bases not matched to a gene. The CDR3 is CASSIQTTGDNEQYF. DNA for the CDR3: TGTGCCAGTAGTATCCAAACCACAGGGGACAACGAGCAGTACTTC. The entire variable domain, with the rest obtained from reference TRBV19 and TRBJ2-7, is as follows: DGGITQSPKYLFRKEGQNVTLSCEQNLNHDAMYWYRQDPGQGLRLIYYSQIVNDFQKGDIAEGYSVSREKKESFPLTVTSAQKNPTAFYLCASSIQTTGDNEQYFGPGTRLTVT.